This TCR beta chain came from a study of blood T cell repertoires in COVID-19. About the study: Researchers got acute and convalescent COVID-19 samples from the United States, Italy and Spain. PBMCs, B-cell-depleted T cells, or T cells provided the cDNA or gDNA that made up the material.

Study processing details: Amplification with reference gene primers provided the estimates of nucleated cell counts. Some clones are missing from TCRdb's copy, which holds only in-frame ones; the method was immunoSEQ multiplex PCR. V, J and clone size reflect that table, while D and trimming were determined from the DNA. The repertoire has tens of thousands of clones, roughly 86% of them found once; the top ten carry 4.1%. CDR3 size: 12 residues. V shed 4 bases and J shed 7 bases, with 10 bases lying between them. Sequencing used peripheral blood. The sequence derives from a man aged 50 or older with acute or convalescent COVID-19. The chain employs TRBV12-3 or TRBV12-4 and TRBJ1-1, with TRBD1 as a possible D gene (6 bases). Here the CDR3 DNA reads TGTGCCAGCAGTTCGGACAGCCGTGAAGCTTTCTTT. The encoded protein is CASSSDSREAFF.